The 2 T cell receptor beta chains reported below all come from one sample, sequenced in a study of blood T cell repertoires in COVID-19. The table came from immunoSEQ multiplex PCR; TCRdb's copy has only in-frame clones and leaves some out. The sample yields fewer than 350,000 clones, around 89% seen once. Specimen: PBMCs or T cells enriched from blood (not recorded which). Receptor source: a woman younger than 35 with acute COVID-19.

The V gene is TRBV27, the J gene TRBJ2-2; weak D call: TRBD2 (6 bases). The CDR3 runs 15 residues. The germline V gene encodes CDR1 MNHEY and CDR2 SMNVEV (reference sequence). V was pared by 6 bases and J by 2 bases, with 13 bases between. The CDR3 region is CASSWSSDNTGELFF. DNA of the CDR3: TGTGCCAGCAGCTGGTCTAGCGATAACACCGGGGAGCTGTTTTTT.

The V gene is TRBV7-8, the J gene TRBJ2-4; 7 positions match TRBD1. After removal of 4 bases from V and 8 bases from J, the junction contained 14 bases not matched to a gene. There are 16 residues in the CDR3. Germline V gene sequence: CDR1 SGHVS, CDR2 FQNEAQ. In nucleotides, the CDR3 is TGTGCCAGCAGCTCCCGTAGGACAGGCCCTTGGGACATTCAGTACTTC. It specifies CASSSRRTGPWDIQYF.